The text below deals with one T cell receptor beta chain. Its antigen is unidentified. These data come from a study of shared clonotypes between healthy human individuals. As for the study in general: Three plates were used per donor for CD4 naive, three for CD4 memory, two for CD8 naive and one for CD8 memory.

Terminally differentiated effector memory CD45RA+ cells were left out of the naive CD8 fraction, which was CD45RO-negative and positively selected for CCR7. Findings and limits, study-wide: Sampling included only blood; tissue repertoires likely differ.

V trimming: 1 base; J trimming: 0 bases; junction bases outside the gene matches: 7. The CDR3 extends over 16 amino acids. Germline CDR1 reads SQVTM; CDR2 reads ANQGSEA. Clones were read by immunoSEQ multiplex PCR, and TCRdb kept only the in-frame ones, dropping some. The table records roughly 2,000,000 clones, just under 95% of them present only once. The clonotype originates from a man aged 18 to 29 in good health. Some clones in this sample may be carry-over from other donors' samples. What was sequenced was naive CD8+ T cells from PBMCs. The genes are TRBV29-1 and TRBJ2-7; 9 bases align to TRBD2. CDR3 region: CSVEGILAGPSYEQYF. CDR3 bases: TGCAGCGTTGAAGGGATCCTAGCGGGACCCTCCTACGAGCAGTACTTC.